The present T cell receptor beta chain was sequenced within a study of early T cells in non-severe SARS-CoV-2 infection. The overall study: It was bulk RNA from unsorted whole blood that was sequenced, and the chains were unpaired.

In this sample, this clonotype turned up many times. TCRdb analysed the 5' RACE reads with MiXCR anew, one entry per CDR3 protein. The sample records some 77,000 distinct CDR3 sequences, 5% being singletons. CDR1 is DFQATT and CDR2 is SNEGSKA in the germline V gene (reference sequence). V lost 5 bases and J 4 bases, leaving 15 bases between the germline ends. This CDR3 has 14 residues. The sample here was whole blood, taken at baseline. V and J are TRBV20-1 and TRBJ2-1, with TRBD2 as a possible D gene (6 bases). This sequence was found in an adult who was a healthcare worker with PCR-confirmed SARS-CoV-2 infection or an uninfected control (not recorded which). Here the CDR3 DNA reads TGCAGTGCTCACCGGGACTTCAAATACAATGAGCAGTTCTTC. This gives the protein CSAHRDFKYNEQFF.